The source of this TCR beta chain is a study of naive and memory T cell subsets. Notes on the study in general: Findings for naive and memory subsets could not be checked against ground truth. Clonotypes here are unpaired alpha or beta chain sequences. In CD4 and CD8 cells, diversity dropped from naive through EMRA. Possibly reflecting memory cells re-expressing CD45RA, a few larger clonotypes occurred in naive repertoires, especially CD8.

Regarding this clonotype: Its antigen is currently unknown.

Both TRBC1 and TRBC2 were covered by a beta constant-region primer of two equimolar oligonucleotides. Ligated cDNA was amplified by four rounds of PCR with nested alpha and beta constant-region primers and SP2. TCRdb itself ran the UMI-ligation and nested PCR reads through MiXCR, one entry per CDR3 protein. Altogether over 65,000 distinct CDR3 sequences are present, roughly 9.2% being singletons, with the ten largest covering over 1%. Germline V gives CDR1 SNHLY, CDR2 FYNNEI. This CDR3 comprises 15 residues. V lost 5 bases and J 0 bases, leaving 12 bases between the germline ends. The receptor comes from a human donor in good health. V and J are TRBV2 and TRBJ2-3; D not certain. The material sequenced was naive CD8+ T cells from blood. CDR3 amino acids: CASSPSRQSTDTQYF. The CDR3 DNA sequence: TGTGCCAGCAGTCCCTCCAGGCAAAGCACAGATACGCAGTATTTT.